A single sample gave rise to the 11 T cell receptor beta chains below, sequenced in a study of blood T cell repertoires in COVID-19 (TCRdb year 2020). The library was built by means of the immunoSEQ multiplex PCR assay. Imported from immuneACCESS, the table was reduced by TCRdb to in-frame sequences with V and J called. These copies leave out some clones; in studies compared against another copy, an unresolved V gene accounts for under half, and the cause of the remainder is not known. This sample gives 70,000 to 95,000 clones in total; around 80% of them show up just once. The ten largest account for around 13% of the sample. The sample was peripheral blood. The receptors stem from a human donor in a cohort sampled during active COVID-19.

The chain carries TRBV2 and TRBJ1-5; TRBD1 might be the D (5 bases). V shed 1 base and J shed 6 bases, with 13 bases lying between them. CDR1 and CDR2 from the germline V gene are SNHLY and FYNNEI. This CDR3 spans 15 amino acids. The CDR3 DNA is TGTGCCAGCAGTGAAGAAACAGGAGTAGCTCAGCCCCAGCATTTT. It is translated as CASSEETGVAQPQHF.

The rearrangement uses TRBV6-6 and TRBJ1-5, with D perhaps matching TRBD1 (6 bases). With 5 bases removed from V and 6 bases from J, the gap between germline ends came to 11 bases. The length of the CDR3 is 13 residues. Germline V gives CDR1 MNHNY, CDR2 SVGAGI (reference sequence). This CDR3 is CASSPGAVQPQHF. The CDR3 bases are TGTGCCAGCAGTCCAGGGGCGGTTCAGCCCCAGCATTTT.

The sample holds a few counts of this clone. The V call is TRBV15, the J call TRBJ1-1, with D unclear. The germline CDR1 and CDR2 sequences are LNHNV and YYDKDF (reference sequence). V was trimmed by 2 bases and J by 6 bases, leaving 16 bases between them. This CDR3 contains 15 residues. This CDR3 is CATSRYKGAEAEAFF. CDR3 nucleotide sequence: TGTGCCACCAGCAGATACAAGGGAGCGGAGGCTGAAGCTTTCTTT.

The chain has TRBV29-1 and TRBJ2-5, with D perhaps TRBD2 (6 bases). The CDR3 loop spans 12 amino acids. The germline CDR1 and CDR2 sequences are SQVTM and ANQGSEA. V was pared by 7 bases and J by 5 bases, with 14 bases between. The CDR3 region is CSGTTSRETQYF. In DNA, the CDR3 is TGCAGCGGGACGACTAGTCGGGAGACCCAGTACTTC.

The J gene is TRBJ2-7, the V gene TRBV7-9, with TRBD1 as a possible D gene (5 bases). V shed 5 bases and J shed 2 bases, with 28 bases lying between them. Germline CDR1 is SEHNR and CDR2 is FQNEAQ (reference sequence). This CDR3 contains 19 residues. The chain's CDR3 is CASSNTRTLGASVTYEQYF. The CDR3 nucleotides read TGTGCCAGCAGCAACACACGAACTCTTGGGGCGAGCGTTACCTACGAGCAGTACTTC.

The chain has TRBV27 and TRBJ1-6, with no clear D. Germline loops: CDR1 MNHEY, CDR2 SMNVEV (reference sequence). The CDR3 covers 14 residues. The V end was cut by 8 bases, the J end by 2 bases, with 10 bases between. The CDR3 DNA reads as TGTGCCAGCTCTACAGAACCCTATAATTCACCCCTCCACTTT. It yields the protein CASSTEPYNSPLHF.

The gene calls are TRBV4-2 and TRBJ2-1, with 10 bases matching TRBD2. From germline, CDR1 is LGHNA and CDR2 YNFKEQ. The CDR3 sequence is 19 residues long. The J segment lost 7 bases and the V segment lost 0 bases, leaving 15 bases of the junction unmatched. CDR3 region: CASSQEVGAGGPPGNEQFF. The DNA for the CDR3 is TGTGCCAGCAGCCAAGAAGTAGGAGCGGGGGGGCCTCCTGGTAATGAGCAGTTCTTC.

The V call is TRBV14, the J call TRBJ1-6; TRBD1 aligns across 9 bases. CDR1 and CDR2 from the germline V gene are SGHDN and FVKESK. The CDR3 spans 12 residues. Trimming cost V 5 bases and J 14 bases; bases outside gene matches: 4. The CDR3 reads CASSTGGRALHF. In nucleotides, the CDR3 is TGTGCCAGCAGCACAGGGGGCAGGGCCCTCCACTTT.

This rearrangement joins TRBV19 to TRBJ2-3; TRBD2 is a possible D gene (5 bases). Germline CDR1 LNHDA, CDR2 SQIVND (reference sequence). The length of the CDR3 is 14 residues. The V gene lost 2 bases and the J gene lost 2 bases, with 8 bases spanning the gap. CDR3 sequence (DNA): TGTGCCAGTAGTATAAGGAGGTTCACAGATACGCAGTATTTT. Translation: CASSIRRFTDTQYF.

The chain links TRBV5-4 to TRBJ2-3; 9 bases line up with TRBD2. This CDR3 has 17 residues. Germline V gene data show CDR1 as SGHNT and CDR2 as YYREEE (reference sequence). Trimming removed 6 bases from V and 4 bases from J; junction bases left unmatched: 15. The CDR3 loop is CASIAGGPNVRSDTQYF. CDR3 DNA: TGTGCCAGCATCGCGGGGGGGCCGAATGTTCGCTCAGATACGCAGTATTTT.

The gene calls are TRBV6-2 or TRBV6-3 and TRBJ2-1, with D maybe TRBD2 (5 bases). V lost 4 bases to trimming and J lost 10 bases, with 14 bases between them. CDR3 length: 13 residues. CDR1 MNHEY and CDR2 SVGEGT come from the germline V gene. The CDR3 is CASSFSGTAEQFF. The DNA for the CDR3 is TGTGCCAGCAGTTTCAGCGGCACGGCGGAGCAGTTCTTC.